Sequencing of this T cell receptor beta chain was carried out in a study of blood T cell repertoires in COVID-19. Study as a whole: From T cells, B-cell-depleted T cells, or PBMCs came the material, which was cDNA or gDNA.

TCRdb's table, derived via immunoSEQ multiplex PCR, lists solely in-frame clones and lacks some. The sample lists about 190,000 clones, about 86% occurring once. The length of the CDR3 is 15 residues. Per the germline V gene, CDR1 is SGHRS and CDR2 is YFSETQ. V gave up 4 bases and J gave up 2 bases, with 15 bases separating them. This rearrangement joins TRBV5-1 to TRBJ2-5, with D perhaps TRBD1 (6 bases). The sequencing sample was made of peripheral blood. The TCR sequence derives from a woman aged 25 to 39 with active or convalescent COVID-19. DNA for the CDR3: TGCGCCAGCAGCCCAACAGGGCTCGGTCAAGAGACCCAGTACTTC. Translated, it gives CASSPTGLGQETQYF.